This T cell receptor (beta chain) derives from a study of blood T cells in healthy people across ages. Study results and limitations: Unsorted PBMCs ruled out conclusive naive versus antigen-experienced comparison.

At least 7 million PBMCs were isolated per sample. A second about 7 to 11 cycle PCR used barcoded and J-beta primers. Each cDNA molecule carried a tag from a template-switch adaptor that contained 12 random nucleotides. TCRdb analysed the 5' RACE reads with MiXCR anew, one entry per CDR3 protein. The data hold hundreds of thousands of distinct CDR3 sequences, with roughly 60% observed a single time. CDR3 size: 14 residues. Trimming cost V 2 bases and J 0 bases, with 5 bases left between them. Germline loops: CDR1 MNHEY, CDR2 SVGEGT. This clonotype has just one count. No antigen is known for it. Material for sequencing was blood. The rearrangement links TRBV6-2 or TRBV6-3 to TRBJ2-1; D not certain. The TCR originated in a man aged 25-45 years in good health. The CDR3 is CASSYLGSYNEQFF. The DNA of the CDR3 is TGTGCCAGCAGTTACCTCGGCTCCTACAATGAGCAGTTCTTC.